This TCR beta chain was retrieved from a study of OX40 agonist ivuxolimab in advanced cancers. Looking at the study overall: A mean age of approximately 58 years, range about 20 to 90, was recorded, and about 83% were male.

V was cut by 3 bases and J by 2 bases, with 16 bases left in between. This CDR3 is 16 amino acids long. From germline, CDR1 is KGHSH and CDR2 LQKENI. Note on this clone: Its specificity is not known.

Overall study findings and caveats: Expanded clones were, on average, more numerous in CD8+ T cells than in CD4+. The antigens recognized by the expanded peripheral T cells, that is their antigen specificity, were not determined. Among the nonresponders, some also had low normalized T-cell clonal expansion.

The table came from immunoSEQ multiplex PCR; TCRdb's copy has only in-frame clones and leaves some out. The sample has fewer than 110,000 clones; approximately 90% are singletons. The TCR comes from an adult with an advanced solid tumor such as melanoma, head and neck, liver or kidney cancer. V is TRBV18 and J is TRBJ1-1; possible D gene TRBD1, 6 bases. Here the sequenced sample was CD4+ or CD8+ T cells sorted from blood, taken in a trial of the OX40 agonist ivuxolimab. DNA for the CDR3: TGTGCCAGCTCACCGGGGACCGGGACATCTAACACTGAAGCTTTCTTT. Translating gives CASSPGTGTSNTEAFF.